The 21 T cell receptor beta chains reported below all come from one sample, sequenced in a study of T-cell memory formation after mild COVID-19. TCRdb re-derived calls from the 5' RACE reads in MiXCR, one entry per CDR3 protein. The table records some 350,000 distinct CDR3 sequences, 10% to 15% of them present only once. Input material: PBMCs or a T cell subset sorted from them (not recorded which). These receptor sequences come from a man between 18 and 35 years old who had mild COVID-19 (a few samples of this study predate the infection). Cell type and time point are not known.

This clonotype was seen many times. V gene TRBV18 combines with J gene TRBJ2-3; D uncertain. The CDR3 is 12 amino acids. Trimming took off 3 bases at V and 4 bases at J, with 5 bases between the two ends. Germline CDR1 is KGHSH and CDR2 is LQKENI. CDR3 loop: CASSPSSDTQYF. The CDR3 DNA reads TGTGCCAGCTCACCCAGCTCAGATACGCAGTATTTT. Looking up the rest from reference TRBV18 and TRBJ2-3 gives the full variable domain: NAGVMQNPRHLVRRRGQEARLRCSPMKGHSHVYWYRQLPEEGLKFMVYLQKENIIDESGMPKERFSAEFPKEGPSILRIQQVVRGDSAAYFCASSPSSDTQYFGPGTRLTVL.

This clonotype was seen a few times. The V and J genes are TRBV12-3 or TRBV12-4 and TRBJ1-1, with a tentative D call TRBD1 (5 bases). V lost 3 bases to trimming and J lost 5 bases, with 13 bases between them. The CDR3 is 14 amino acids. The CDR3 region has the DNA TGTGCCAGCAGTTTTTTGCCGGGGGGGACTGAAGCTTTCTTT. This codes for CASSFLPGGTEAFF.

CDR3 region: CASSVPGQGANNEQFF. CDR3 nucleotides: TGCGCCAGCAGCGTACCGGGACAGGGGGCTAACAATGAGCAGTTCTTC. V usage is TRBV5-1 and J usage is TRBJ2-1, with 12 bases aligning to TRBD1. Germline values: CDR1 SGHRS, CDR2 YFSETQ. The CDR3 spans 16 residues. V was pared by 4 bases and J by 5 bases, with 7 bases of the junction left unmatched. The full variable domain, in which reference TRBV5-1 and TRBJ2-1 provide the parts outside the CDR3, is KAGVTQTPRYLIKTRGQQVTLSCSPISGHRSVSWYQQTPGQGLQFLFEYFSETQRNKGNFPGRFSGRQFSNSRSEMNVSTLELGDSALYLCASSVPGQGANNEQFFGPGTRLTVL.

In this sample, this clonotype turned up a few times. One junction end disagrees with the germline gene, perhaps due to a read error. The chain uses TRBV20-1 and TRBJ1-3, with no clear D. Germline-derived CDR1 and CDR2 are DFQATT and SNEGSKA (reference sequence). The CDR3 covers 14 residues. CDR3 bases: TGCAGTGCTGGAGACCCCGGGTCTGGAAACACCATATATTTT. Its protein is CSAGDPGSGNTIYF.

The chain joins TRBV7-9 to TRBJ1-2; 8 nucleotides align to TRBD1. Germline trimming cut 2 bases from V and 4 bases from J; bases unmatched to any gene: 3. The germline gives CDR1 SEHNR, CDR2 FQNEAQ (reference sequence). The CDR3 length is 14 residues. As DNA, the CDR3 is TGTGCCAGCAGCTTATTAGGGACAGGCTATGGCTACACCTTC. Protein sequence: CASSLLGTGYGYTF.

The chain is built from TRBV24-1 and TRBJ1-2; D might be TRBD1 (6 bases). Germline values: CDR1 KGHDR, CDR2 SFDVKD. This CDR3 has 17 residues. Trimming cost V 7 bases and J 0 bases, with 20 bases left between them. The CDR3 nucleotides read TGTGCCACCAGCGTTCCAGGGGAAGCTTACGCTAACTATGGCTACACCTTC. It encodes CATSVPGEAYANYGYTF.

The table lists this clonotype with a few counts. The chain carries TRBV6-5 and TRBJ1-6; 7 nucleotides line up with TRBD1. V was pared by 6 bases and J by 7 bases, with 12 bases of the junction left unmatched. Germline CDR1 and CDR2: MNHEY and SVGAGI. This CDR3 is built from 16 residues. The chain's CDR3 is CASSPNRGAENSPLHF. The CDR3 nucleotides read TGTGCCAGCAGCCCTAACAGGGGAGCGGAAAATTCACCCCTCCACTTT.

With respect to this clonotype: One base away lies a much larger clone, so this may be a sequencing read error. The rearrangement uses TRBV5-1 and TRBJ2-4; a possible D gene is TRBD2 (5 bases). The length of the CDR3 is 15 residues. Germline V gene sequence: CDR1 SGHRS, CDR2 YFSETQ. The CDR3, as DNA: TGCGCCTGCAGCGTGAGAGGGCTAGCCAAAAACATTCAGTACTTC. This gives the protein CACSVRGLAKNIQYF.

CDR3 amino acids: CAWSRDIKGYTF. The CDR3 DNA reads TGTGCCTGGAGCCGGGATATCAAAGGCTACACCTTC. The V and J genes are TRBV30 and TRBJ1-2, with D hard to call. Germline-derived CDR1 and CDR2 are GTSNPN and SVGIG (reference sequence). The CDR3 runs 12 residues. Trimming cost V 3 bases and J 8 bases, with 13 bases left between them.

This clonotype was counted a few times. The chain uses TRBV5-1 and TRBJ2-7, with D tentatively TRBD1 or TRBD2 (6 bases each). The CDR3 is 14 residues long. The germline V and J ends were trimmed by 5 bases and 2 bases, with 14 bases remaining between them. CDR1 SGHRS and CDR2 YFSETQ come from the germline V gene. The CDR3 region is CASSSGDLTYEQYF. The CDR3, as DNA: TGCGCCAGCAGTTCAGGGGACTTGACCTACGAGCAGTACTTC. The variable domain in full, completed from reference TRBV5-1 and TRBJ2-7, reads KAGVTQTPRYLIKTRGQQVTLSCSPISGHRSVSWYQQTPGQGLQFLFEYFSETQRNKGNFPGRFSGRQFSNSRSEMNVSTLELGDSALYLCASSSGDLTYEQYFGPGTRLTVT.

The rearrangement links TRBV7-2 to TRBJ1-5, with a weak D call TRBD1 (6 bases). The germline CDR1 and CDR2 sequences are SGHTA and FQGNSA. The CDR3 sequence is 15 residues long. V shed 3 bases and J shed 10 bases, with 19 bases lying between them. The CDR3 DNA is TGTGCCAGCAGCTTCAGCCTTCTTCCGGGACATCCCCAGCATTTT. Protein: CASSFSLLPGHPQHF.

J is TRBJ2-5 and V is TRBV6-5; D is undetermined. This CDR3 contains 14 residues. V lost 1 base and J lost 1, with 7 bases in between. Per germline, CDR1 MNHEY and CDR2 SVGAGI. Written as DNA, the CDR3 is TGTGCCAGCAGTTACTTATGGGGCCAAGAGACCCAGTACTTC. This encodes CASSYLWGQETQYF.

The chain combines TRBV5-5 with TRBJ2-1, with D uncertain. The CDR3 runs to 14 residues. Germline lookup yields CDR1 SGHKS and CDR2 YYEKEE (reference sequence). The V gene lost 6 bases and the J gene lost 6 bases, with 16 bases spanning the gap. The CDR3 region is CASIPTQAPNEQFF. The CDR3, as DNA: TGTGCCAGCATCCCCACGCAGGCCCCCAATGAGCAGTTCTTC. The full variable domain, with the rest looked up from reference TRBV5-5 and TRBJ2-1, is DAGVTQSPTHLIKTRGQQVTLRCSPISGHKSVSWYQQVLGQGPQFIFQYYEKEERGRGNFPDRFSARQFPNYSSELNVNALLLGDSALYLCASIPTQAPNEQFFGPGTRLTVL.

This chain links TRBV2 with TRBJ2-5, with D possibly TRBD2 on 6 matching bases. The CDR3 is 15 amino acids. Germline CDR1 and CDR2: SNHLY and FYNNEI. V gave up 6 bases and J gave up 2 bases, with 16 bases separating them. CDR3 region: CASSSGGARQETQYF. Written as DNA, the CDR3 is TGTGCCAGCAGCAGTGGCGGGGCGAGACAAGAGACCCAGTACTTC.

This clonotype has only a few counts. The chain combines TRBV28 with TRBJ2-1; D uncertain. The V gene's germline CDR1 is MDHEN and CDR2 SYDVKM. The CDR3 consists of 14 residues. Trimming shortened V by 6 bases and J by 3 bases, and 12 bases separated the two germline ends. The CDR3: CASRLGQLYNEQFF. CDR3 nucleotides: TGTGCCAGCAGACTTGGCCAGCTCTACAATGAGCAGTTCTTC.

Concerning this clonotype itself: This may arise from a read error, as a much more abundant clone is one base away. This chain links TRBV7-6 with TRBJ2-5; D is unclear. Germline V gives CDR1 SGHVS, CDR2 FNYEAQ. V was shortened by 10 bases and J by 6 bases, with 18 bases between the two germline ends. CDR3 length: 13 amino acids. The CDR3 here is CATGHYDLKTQYF. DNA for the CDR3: TGTGCCACCGGCCACTACGACCTCAAGACCCAGTACTTC.

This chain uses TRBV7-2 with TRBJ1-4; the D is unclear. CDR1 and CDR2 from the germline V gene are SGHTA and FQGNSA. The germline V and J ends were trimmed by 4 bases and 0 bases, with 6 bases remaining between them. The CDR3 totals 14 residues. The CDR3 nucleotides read TGTGCCAGCAGCTCTCCCCCAACTAATGAAAAACTGTTTTTT. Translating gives CASSSPPTNEKLFF.

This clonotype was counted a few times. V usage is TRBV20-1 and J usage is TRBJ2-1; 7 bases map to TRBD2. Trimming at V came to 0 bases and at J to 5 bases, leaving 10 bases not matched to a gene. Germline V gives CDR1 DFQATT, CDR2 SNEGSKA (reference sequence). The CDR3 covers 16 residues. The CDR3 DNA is TGCAGTGCTAGAGATCACGGCGGGAGACCCGACAATGAGCAGTTCTTC. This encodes CSARDHGGRPDNEQFF.

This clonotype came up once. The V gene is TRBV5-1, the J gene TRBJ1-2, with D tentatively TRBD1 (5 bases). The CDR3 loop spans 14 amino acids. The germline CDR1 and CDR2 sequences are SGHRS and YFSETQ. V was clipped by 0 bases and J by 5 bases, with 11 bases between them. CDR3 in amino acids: CASSLEGPVYGYTF. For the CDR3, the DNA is TGCGCCAGCAGCTTGGAGGGGCCAGTGTATGGCTACACCTTC.

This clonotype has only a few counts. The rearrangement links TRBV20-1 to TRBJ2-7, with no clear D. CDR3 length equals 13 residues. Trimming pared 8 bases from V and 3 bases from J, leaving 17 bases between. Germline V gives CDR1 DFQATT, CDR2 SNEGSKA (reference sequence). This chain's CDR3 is CSFSRPELYEQYF. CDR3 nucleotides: TGCAGTTTCAGCCGTCCGGAGCTCTACGAGCAGTACTTC.

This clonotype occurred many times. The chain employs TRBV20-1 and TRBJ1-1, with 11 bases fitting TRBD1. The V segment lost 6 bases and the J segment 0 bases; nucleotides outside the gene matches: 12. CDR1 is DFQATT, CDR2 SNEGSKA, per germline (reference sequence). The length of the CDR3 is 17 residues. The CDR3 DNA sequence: TGCAGTGCGGACAGGGGGCGCGGGGGTACCATGAACACTGAAGCTTTCTTT. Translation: CSADRGRGGTMNTEAFF.